This entry lists 19 T cell receptor beta chains sequenced from one sample in a study of blood T cell repertoires in COVID-19. Sequencing used immunoSEQ multiplex PCR; TCRdb keeps in-frame clones, though not all of them. The data contain approximately 240,000 clones, 75% to 95% of them singletons. Sequencing used PBMCs or T cells enriched from blood (not recorded which). Source of these receptors: a young woman who had recovered from COVID-19.

The rearrangement joins TRBV4-1 to TRBJ1-6; no definite D call. The CDR3 is 14 residues long. Germline assignment: CDR1 MGHRA and CDR2 YSYEKL. V was pared by 2 bases and J by 9 bases, with 11 bases between. CDR3 amino acids: CASSQLGFGSPLHF. The DNA of the CDR3 is TGCGCCAGCAGCCAACTTGGTTTCGGTTCACCCCTCCACTTT.

This clone was seen only once. This rearrangement joins TRBV6-5 to TRBJ1-2; weak D call: TRBD1 (5 bases). Germline V gives CDR1 MNHEY, CDR2 SVGAGI. The CDR3 runs to 11 residues. V lost 5 bases, J lost 7 bases, and 8 bases lay in between. The CDR3 coding sequence is TGTGCCAGCAGTCAGGGTTTTGGCTACACCTTC. Its protein product is CASSQGFGYTF.

This clone has only a few counts. The chain is built from TRBV9 and TRBJ1-3; 12 nucleotides match TRBD1. The CDR3 length is 16 residues. Germline lookup yields CDR1 SGDLS and CDR2 YYNGEE. J gave up 3 bases and V 3 bases, and 4 bases lay outside the gene matches. The CDR3: CASSEGDRGHGNTIYF. The CDR3 bases are TGTGCCAGCAGCGAGGGGGACAGGGGGCATGGAAACACCATATATTTT.

CDR3: CASTLAGTLNEQFF. CDR3 in DNA: TGTGCCAGCACACTAGCGGGGACCCTCAATGAGCAGTTCTTC. The J gene is TRBJ2-1, the V gene TRBV10-3, with 10 positions matching TRBD2. Germline V lookup: CDR1 ENHRY, CDR2 SYGVKD. Germline trimming cut 10 bases from V and 6 bases from J; bases unmatched to any gene: 9. The CDR3 is 14 residues long.

V gene TRBV2 combines with J gene TRBJ1-2; TRBD1 is a possible D gene (5 bases). Trimming removed 8 bases from V and 7 bases from J, with 17 bases in between. Germline assignment: CDR1 SNHLY and CDR2 FYNNEI. This CDR3 has 13 residues. CDR3 region: CASSKEGVGGYTF. The CDR3 DNA reads as TGTGCCAGCTCTAAGGAAGGGGTAGGTGGCTACACCTTC.

In nucleotides, the CDR3 is TGTGCCAGCAGTCCGGGTGGGGCAGGGAAGGGCTACACCTTC. Protein: CASSPGGAGKGYTF. This rearrangement joins TRBV25-1 to TRBJ1-2, with D perhaps TRBD1 (5 bases). Trimming removed 5 bases from V and 8 bases from J, with 18 bases in between. The CDR3 is made up of 14 amino acids. Germline CDR1 reads MGHDK; CDR2 reads SYGVNS.

The rearrangement uses TRBV5-6 and TRBJ2-7; 7 bases match TRBD1. CDR3 length: 15 residues. J lost 4 bases, V lost 4 bases, and 11 bases had no gene match. Germline CDR1 is SGHDT and CDR2 is YYEEEE. This CDR3 is CASSTPGQVGYEQYF. CDR3 nucleotide sequence: TGTGCCAGCAGCACTCCCGGACAGGTGGGGTACGAGCAGTACTTC. The full variable domain, its missing parts supplied by reference TRBV5-6 and TRBJ2-7, is DAGVTQSPTHLIKTRGQQVTLRCSPKSGHDTVSWYQQALGQGPQFIFQYYEEEERQRGNFPDRFSGHQFPNYSSELNVNALLLGDSALYLCASSTPGQVGYEQYFGPGTRLTVT.

The V call is TRBV21-1, the J call TRBJ1-2; TRBD1 was called by the table and not checked on the DNA. TRBV21-1 is a pseudogene. There are 17 residues in the CDR3. The CDR3 here is CASSKGHGSRELYGYTF. The CDR3 DNA reads TGTGCCAGCAGCAAAGGTCATGGGTCCAGGGAACTTTATGGCTACACCTTC.

The V gene is TRBV25-1, the J gene TRBJ2-7; TRBD1 matches at 7 bases. After removal of 4 bases from V and 2 bases from J, the junction contained 11 bases not matched to a gene. This CDR3 is 16 amino acids long. Germline CDR1 and CDR2: MGHDK and SYGVNS. CDR3 coding DNA: TGTGCCAGCAGTGCGGGGTCGGGACAGCCTCCCTACGAGCAGTACTTC. Its protein product is CASSAGSGQPPYEQYF.

This rearrangement joins TRBV3-1 (or the pseudogene TRBV3-2) to TRBJ2-1; D is uncertain. The V end lost 4 bases, the J end lost 9 bases, and 13 bases lay between the germline ends. The CDR3 sequence is 13 residues long. CDR1 LGHDT and CDR2 YNNKEL come from the germline V gene (reference sequence). The CDR3 loop is CASSPALDIEQFF. The CDR3 region has the DNA TGTGCCAGCAGCCCTGCCCTAGATATTGAGCAGTTCTTC.

The chain links TRBV9 to TRBJ2-3, with 12 bases fitting TRBD2. There are 16 residues in the CDR3. Germline V CDR1 and CDR2: SGDLS, YYNGEE. V shed 4 bases and J 1 base; nucleotides not matched to a gene: 4. CDR3 DNA sequence: TGTGCCAGCAGCCTCAGGACTAGCGGGGGCACAGATACGCAGTATTTT. Its translation is CASSLRTSGGTDTQYF.

This chain uses TRBV21-1 with TRBJ2-2; the table gives TRBD1 as D, unverified against the DNA. TRBV21-1 is listed as a pseudogene. The CDR3 totals 20 residues. The chain's CDR3 is CASSKRQKIQTGEDTGELFF. CDR3 sequence (DNA): TGTGCCAGCAGCAAACGCCAAAAAATTCAAACAGGGGAGGACACCGGGGAGCTGTTTTTT.

The chain recombines TRBV19 with TRBJ1-3; TRBD1 agrees at 10 bases. The J segment lost 8 bases and the V segment lost 5 bases, leaving 24 bases of the junction unmatched. The CDR3 consists of 20 residues. The germline V gene encodes CDR1 LNHDA and CDR2 SQIVND (reference sequence). The CDR3 loop reads CASSRGVPGQGPGMLDTIYF. The CDR3 nucleotides read TGTGCCAGTAGTCGCGGCGTCCCGGGACAGGGGCCTGGGATGCTGGACACCATATATTTT.

The V and J genes are TRBV6-5 and TRBJ1-4, with unresolved D. V lost 0 bases, J lost 6 bases, and 5 bases lay in between. The germline V gene encodes CDR1 MNHEY and CDR2 SVGAGI. The CDR3 extends over 13 amino acids. CDR3 amino acids: CASSYSRDEKLFF. The CDR3 DNA reads as TGTGCCAGCAGTTACTCGAGAGATGAAAAACTGTTTTTT.

This chain connects TRBV6-6 to TRBJ1-5; D might be TRBD1 (5 bases). V lost 2 bases, J lost 5 bases, and 13 bases lay in between. The CDR3 totals 15 residues. Germline V gene sequence: CDR1 MNHNY, CDR2 SVGAGI (reference sequence). The CDR3 nucleotides are TGTGCCAGCAGTTACGCGCGAGGAGGGGATCAGCCCCAGCATTTT. This encodes CASSYARGGDQPQHF.

The genes are TRBV28 and TRBJ2-7, with a weak D call TRBD1 (6 bases). V shed 4 bases and J shed 4 bases, with 17 bases lying between them. Germline V gives CDR1 MDHEN, CDR2 SYDVKM. The CDR3 extends over 15 amino acids. This CDR3 is CASSSGERYLYEQYF. For the CDR3, the DNA is TGTGCCAGCAGTTCAGGGGAGCGTTATTTATACGAGCAGTACTTC. Complete variable domain (other parts from reference TRBV28 and TRBJ2-7): DVKVTQSSRYLVKRTGEKVFLECVQDMDHENMFWYRQDPGLGLRLIYFSYDVKMKEKGDIPEGYSVSREKKERFSLILESASTNQTSMYLCASSSGERYLYEQYFGPGTRLTVT.

This chain joins TRBV4-3 and TRBJ2-1; 16 bases map to TRBD2. After removal of 5 bases from V and 5 bases from J, the junction contained 9 bases not matched to a gene. From germline, CDR1 is LGHNA and CDR2 YSLEER. The CDR3 extends over 18 amino acids. The CDR3 region is CASSVGPGLAGGNNEQFF. CDR3 in DNA: TGCGCCAGCAGCGTTGGACCGGGACTAGCGGGGGGGAACAATGAGCAGTTCTTC.

A few counts support this clone. CDR3 nucleotides: TGCAGCGTTGAGAGGGACAGGGATGACACTGAAGCTTTCTTT. This sequence encodes CSVERDRDDTEAFF. This sequence joins TRBV29-1 and TRBJ1-1; 9 bases fit TRBD1. V gave up 3 bases and J gave up 3 bases; unmatched junction bases: 5. The V gene's germline CDR1 is SQVTM and CDR2 ANQGSEA. The CDR3 length is 14 residues.

This rearrangement joins TRBV19 to TRBJ2-4, with 11 bases fitting TRBD2. The germline V gene encodes CDR1 LNHDA and CDR2 SQIVND (reference sequence). CDR3 size: 14 residues. The V segment lost 9 bases and the J segment 8 bases; nucleotides outside the gene matches: 9. Here the CDR3 DNA reads TGTGCCAGCGCCCTAGCGGGGGGCCGGGACATTCAGTACTTC. Translating gives CASALAGGRDIQYF.